One and the same sample provided the 4 T cell receptor beta chains below, sequenced in a study of T cell responses to AZD1222 COVID-19 vaccine. The table came from immunoSEQ multiplex PCR; TCRdb's copy has only in-frame clones and leaves some out. Of 150,000 or so clones in the sample, approximately 92% were seen once. The sequencing used peripheral blood, collected on day 0 of AZD1222 vaccination. Receptors originate from an adult in good health.

This rearrangement joins TRBV27 to TRBJ1-5; tentatively, D is TRBD1 (5 bases). This CDR3 spans 15 amino acids. V lost 1 base, J lost 11 bases, and 18 bases lay in between. Germline V gives CDR1 MNHEY, CDR2 SMNVEV (reference sequence). The CDR3 is CASSLLGTAPTAQHF. Here the CDR3 DNA reads TGTGCCAGCAGTTTATTGGGGACTGCCCCGACGGCCCAGCATTTT.

The V call is TRBV4-1, the J call TRBJ2-2; 7 bases align to TRBD1. This CDR3 has 17 amino acids. The ends lost 7 bases at V and 0 bases at J; junction bases unmatched: 11. Germline values: CDR1 MGHRA, CDR2 YSYEKL. For the CDR3, the DNA is TGCGCCAGCAACAAACGCCGGGGACAGTCGAACACCGGGGAGCTGTTTTTT. This translates into CASNKRRGQSNTGELFF.

The chain is built from TRBV5-1 and TRBJ2-3, with 12 bases aligning to TRBD2. The germline V gene encodes CDR1 SGHRS and CDR2 YFSETQ. The CDR3 contains 19 residues. J lost 2 bases, V lost 4 bases, and 14 bases had no gene match. The CDR3 spells CASSQDPGLAGRDTDTQYF. CDR3 in DNA: TGCGCCAGCAGCCAGGATCCGGGACTAGCGGGTAGGGACACAGATACGCAGTATTTT.

The chain uses TRBV9 and TRBJ1-5; D uncertain. V was cut by 3 bases and J by 1 base, with 11 bases left in between. CDR1 is SGDLS and CDR2 is YYNGEE in the germline V gene. CDR3 length equals 15 residues. The CDR3 DNA is TGTGCCAGCAGCGCTGGAGGAGGGAGCAATCAGCCCCAGCATTTT. Translation gives CASSAGGGSNQPQHF.